This TCR beta chain came from a study of cytomegalovirus exposure and HLA in healthy donors. On the study more broadly: Most donors, 70% to 85% of roughly 400 genotyped, fell in the Caucasian-associated ancestry cluster.

Study-level findings and limits: The likely origin of a cluster of highly shared sequence variants was a sequencing artifact. A later analysis found TCR association rates differed by HLA locus, highest for DRB1 and lowest for HLA-C.

On this clone itself: Antigen: not known.

CDR1 is MNHEY, CDR2 SVGAGI, per germline. V lost 0 bases to trimming and J lost 5 bases; unmatched junction nucleotides: 7. There are 16 residues in the CDR3. Use of 60 Vbeta and 13 Jbeta primers characterized the PCR. Clones were sequenced by immunoSEQ multiplex PCR, and TCRdb holds only the in-frame ones, with some missing. The profile shows fewer than 250,000 clones, about 77% of them singletons. Sequenced sample: PBMCs. The receptor was derived from a man aged 25 to 40 in good health and CMV-seropositive. The chain combines TRBV6-5 with TRBJ2-7, with 10 bases fitting TRBD1. The CDR3 sequence: CASSYSLGTGVNEQYF. CDR3 DNA sequence: TGTGCCAGCAGTTACTCTTTGGGGACAGGGGTCAACGAGCAGTACTTC.